This T cell receptor beta chain was captured in a study of CD8+CD57+ T cells in acquired aplastic anemia. Study-wide background: Each DNA sample taken from sorted CD4+ and CD8+ cells came to approximately 3.3 ug on average.

Patients chosen for sequencing had CD8+CD57+ cells that had expanded, as shown by flow cytometry. There was no therapy given to any patient before the blood sampling took place. TCR beta VDJ and CDR3 were profiled, and genomic DNA was the template. In TCRdb, the reads were re-called with MiXCR into one record per CDR3 protein. This table holds some 180,000 distinct CDR3 sequences, roughly 63% found once. The clonotype comes from a human donor with aplastic anemia. The material sequenced was sorted CD4+, CD8+, or CD8+CD57+ T cells (not recorded which) from PBMCs.

As DNA, the CDR3 is TGCAGTGCTATCAAGGGACAAAATTCACCCCTCCACTTT. This translates into CSAIKGQNSPLHF. The rearrangement links TRBV20-1 to TRBJ1-6; weak D call: TRBD1 (6 bases). In germline, CDR1 is DFQATT, CDR2 SNEGSKA (reference sequence). The V and J ends lost 4 bases and 7 bases respectively, with 11 bases between them. The length of the CDR3 is 13 residues.